Given below is one TCR beta chain in context. A read error may account for a junction end that differs from germline. The data were taken from a study of CDR3 diversity in severe acne. TCRdb re-derived calls from the PCR reads in MiXCR, one entry per CDR3 protein. This sample has around 85,000 distinct CDR3 sequences, with 45% to 55% found just once. The CDR3 loop spans 15 amino acids. The V gene's germline CDR1 is MNHNS and CDR2 SASEGT. This TCR was sampled from a male donor with severe acne vulgaris. The V gene is TRBV6-1, the J gene TRBJ1-6; D gene uncertain. Sequenced input: blood. CDR3 protein: CASLSRSSYNPPLHF. For the CDR3, the DNA is TGTGCCAGTCTCAGTAGAAGCTCCTATAATCCACCCCTCCACTTC.